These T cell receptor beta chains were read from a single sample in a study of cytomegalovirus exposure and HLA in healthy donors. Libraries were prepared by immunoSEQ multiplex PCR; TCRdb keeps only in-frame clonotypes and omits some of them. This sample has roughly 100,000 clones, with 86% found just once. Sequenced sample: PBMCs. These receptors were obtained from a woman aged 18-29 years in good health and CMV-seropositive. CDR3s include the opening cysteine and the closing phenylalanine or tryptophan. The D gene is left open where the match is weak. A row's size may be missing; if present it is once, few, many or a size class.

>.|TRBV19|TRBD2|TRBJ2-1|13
TGTGCCAGTAGTGTCGGGACTAGCAATGAGCAGTTCTTC
CASSVGTSNEQFF
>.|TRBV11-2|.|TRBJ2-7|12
TGTGCCAGCAGCTTATTATCCTACGAGCAGTACTTC
CASSLLSYEQYF
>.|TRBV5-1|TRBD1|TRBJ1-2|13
TGCGCCAGCAGCCCGGGACAGGGTAATGGCTACACCTTC
CASSPGQGNGYTF
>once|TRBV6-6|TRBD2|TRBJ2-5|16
TGTGCCAGCAGTTACTCGGCCGGGGGGGCCCCAGAGACCCAGTACTTC
CASSYSAGGAPETQYF
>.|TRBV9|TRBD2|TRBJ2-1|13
TGTGCCAGCAGCGTGGGAGGGGAAGGTGAGCAGTTCTTC
CASSVGGEGEQFF
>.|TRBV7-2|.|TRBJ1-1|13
TGTGCCAGCAGACAGAGATTGAACACTGAAGCTTTCTTT
CASRQRLNTEAFF
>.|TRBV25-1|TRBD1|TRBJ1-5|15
TGTGCCAGCAGTGACACAGGGGTAAGCAATCAGCCCCAGCATTTT
CASSDTGVSNQPQHF
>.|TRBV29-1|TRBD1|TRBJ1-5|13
TGCAGCGCGACAGGGGGCGAGGGTCAGCCCCAGCATTTT
CSATGGEGQPQHF
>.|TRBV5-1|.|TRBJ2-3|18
TGCGCCAGCAGCTCCCCGGGGGGACACAGTATTGGGACAGATACGCAGTATTTT
CASSSPGGHSIGTDTQYF
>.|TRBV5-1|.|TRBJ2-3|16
TGCGCCAGCAGCAAGGGCAGGGGCGCGGGCACAGATACGCAGTATTTT
CASSKGRGAGTDTQYF
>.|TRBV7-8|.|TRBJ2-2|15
TGTGCCAGCAGCTTCCAGACAGCTAACACCGGGGAGCTGTTTTTT
CASSFQTANTGELFF
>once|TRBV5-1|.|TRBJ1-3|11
TGCGCCAGCAGCGAGCGAAACACCATATATTTT
CASSERNTIYF
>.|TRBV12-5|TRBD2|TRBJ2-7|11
TGTGCTAGTGGCCTGGGACTAGAGCAGTACTTC
CASGLGLEQYF
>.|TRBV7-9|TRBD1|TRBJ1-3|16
TGTGCCAGCAGCTTGTTCCGGGACAGGGTGGGAAACACCATATATTTT
CASSLFRDRVGNTIYF
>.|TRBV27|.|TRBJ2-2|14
TGTGCCAGCAGTGAAGCAGGGGCCACCGGGGAGCTGTTTTTT
CASSEAGATGELFF
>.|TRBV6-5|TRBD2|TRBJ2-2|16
TGTGCCAGCAGTTGGGTGATAGCGGGAGGGCCCGGGGAGCTGTTTTTT
CASSWVIAGGPGELFF
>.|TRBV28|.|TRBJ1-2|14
TGTGCCACCCTACTCGGCGGGCGCTGGGAAGGCTACACCTTC
CATLLGGRWEGYTF
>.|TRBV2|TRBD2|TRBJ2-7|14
TGTGCCAGCACACTAGCGGGTGGGCACTACGAGCAGTACTTC
CASTLAGGHYEQYF
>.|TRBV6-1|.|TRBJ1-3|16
TGTGCCAGCAGTGTGCTCCACCAGGACTTTGGAAACACCATATATTTT
CASSVLHQDFGNTIYF
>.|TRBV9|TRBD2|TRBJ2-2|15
TGTGCCAGCAGCGGTGGGACTAGCGTTCCCGGGGAGCTGTTTTTT
CASSGGTSVPGELFF
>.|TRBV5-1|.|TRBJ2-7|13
TGCGCCAGCCGCAAACTATCAAACTACGAGCAGTACTTC
CASRKLSNYEQYF
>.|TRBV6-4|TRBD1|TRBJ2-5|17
TGTGCCAGCAGTGACTCTAGGGGGCGTTGGAGACAAGAGACCCAGTACTTC
CASSDSRGRWRQETQYF
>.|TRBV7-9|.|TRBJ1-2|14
TGTGCCAGCAGCCCAGCGCGGCCTCCCTATGGCTACACCTTC
CASSPARPPYGYTF
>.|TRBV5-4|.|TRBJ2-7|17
TGTGCCAGCAGCTCGGGAGGCTGGGACAGGAGCTCCTACGAGCAGTACTTC
CASSSGGWDRSSYEQYF